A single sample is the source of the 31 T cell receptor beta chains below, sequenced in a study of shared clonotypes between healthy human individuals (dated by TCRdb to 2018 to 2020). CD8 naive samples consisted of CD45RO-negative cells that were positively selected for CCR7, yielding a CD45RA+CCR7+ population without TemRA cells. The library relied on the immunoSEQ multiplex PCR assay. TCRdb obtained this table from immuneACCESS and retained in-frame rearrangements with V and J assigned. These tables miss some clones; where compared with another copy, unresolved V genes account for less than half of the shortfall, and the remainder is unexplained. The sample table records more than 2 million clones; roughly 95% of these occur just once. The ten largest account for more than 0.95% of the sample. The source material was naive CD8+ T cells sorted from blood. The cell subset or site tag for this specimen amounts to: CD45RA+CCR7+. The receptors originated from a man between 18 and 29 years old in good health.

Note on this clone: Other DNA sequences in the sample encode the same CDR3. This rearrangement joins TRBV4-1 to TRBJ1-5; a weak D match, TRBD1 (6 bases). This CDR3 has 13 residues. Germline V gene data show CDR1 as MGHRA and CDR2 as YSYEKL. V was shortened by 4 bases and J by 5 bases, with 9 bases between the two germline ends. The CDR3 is CASSLNRDQPQHF. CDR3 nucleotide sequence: TGCGCCAGCAGCCTGAACAGGGATCAGCCCCAGCATTTT.

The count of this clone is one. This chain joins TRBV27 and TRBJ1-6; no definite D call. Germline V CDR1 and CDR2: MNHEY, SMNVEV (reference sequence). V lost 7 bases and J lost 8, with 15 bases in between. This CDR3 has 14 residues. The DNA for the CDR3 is TGTGCCAGCAACGCACTCGGACGATATTCACCCCTCCACTTT. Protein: CASNALGRYSPLHF.

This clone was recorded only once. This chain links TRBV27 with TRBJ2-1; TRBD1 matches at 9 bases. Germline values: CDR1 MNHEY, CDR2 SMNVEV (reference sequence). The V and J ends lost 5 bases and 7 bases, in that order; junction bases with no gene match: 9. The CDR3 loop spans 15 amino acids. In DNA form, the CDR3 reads TGTGCCAGCAGTATCGGACAGGGGCTTTGGAATGAGCAGTTCTTC. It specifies CASSIGQGLWNEQFF.

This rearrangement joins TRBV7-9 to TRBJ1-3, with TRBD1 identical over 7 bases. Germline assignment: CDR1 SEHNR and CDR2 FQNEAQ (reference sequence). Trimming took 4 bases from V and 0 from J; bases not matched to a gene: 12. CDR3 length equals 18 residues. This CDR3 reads CASSYGDRPHPSGNTIYF. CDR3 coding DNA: TGTGCCAGCAGCTACGGGGACAGACCTCACCCCTCTGGAAACACCATATATTTT. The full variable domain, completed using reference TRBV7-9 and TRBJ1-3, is DTGVSQNPRHKITKRGQNVTFRCDPISEHNRLYWYRQTLGQGPEFLTYFQNEAQLEKSRLLSDRFSAERPKGSFSTLEIQRTEQGDSAMYLCASSYGDRPHPSGNTIYFGEGSWLTVV.

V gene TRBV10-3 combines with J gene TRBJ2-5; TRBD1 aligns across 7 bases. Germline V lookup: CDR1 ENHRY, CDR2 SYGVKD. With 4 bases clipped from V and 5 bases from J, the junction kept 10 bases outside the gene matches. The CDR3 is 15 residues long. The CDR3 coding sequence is TGTGCCATCAGTGGCCCCGACAGGGTGGGGGAGACCCAGTACTTC. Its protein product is CAISGPDRVGETQYF.

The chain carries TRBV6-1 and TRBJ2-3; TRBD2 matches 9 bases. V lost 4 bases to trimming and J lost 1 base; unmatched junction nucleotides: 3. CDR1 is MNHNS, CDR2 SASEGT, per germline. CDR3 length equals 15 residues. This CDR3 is CASSVQRGGTDTQYF. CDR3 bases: TGTGCCAGCAGTGTCCAGCGGGGGGGCACAGATACGCAGTATTTT.

DNA of the CDR3: TGTGCCAGCAGCCCCAGGGAGAACACTGAAGCTTTCTTT. It specifies CASSPRENTEAFF. This sequence joins TRBV6-5 and TRBJ1-1; tentative D call: TRBD1 (5 bases). CDR3 length: 13 amino acids. V lost 6 bases and J 1 base, leaving 9 bases between the germline ends. Germline lookup yields CDR1 MNHEY and CDR2 SVGAGI.

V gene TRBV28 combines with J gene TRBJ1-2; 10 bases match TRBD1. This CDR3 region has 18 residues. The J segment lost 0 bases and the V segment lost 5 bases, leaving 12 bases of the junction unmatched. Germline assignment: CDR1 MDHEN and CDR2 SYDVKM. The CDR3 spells CASSQTGGLGTTNYGYTF. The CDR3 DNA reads TGTGCCAGCAGTCAGACAGGGGGCTTAGGGACTACTAACTATGGCTACACCTTC.

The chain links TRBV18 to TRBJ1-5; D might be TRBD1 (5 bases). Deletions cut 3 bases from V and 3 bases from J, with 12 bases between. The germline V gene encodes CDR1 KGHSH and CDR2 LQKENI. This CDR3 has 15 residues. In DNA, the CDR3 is TGTGCCAGCTCACCCCCAGGGACTAACAATCAGCCCCAGCATTTT. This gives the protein CASSPPGTNNQPQHF.

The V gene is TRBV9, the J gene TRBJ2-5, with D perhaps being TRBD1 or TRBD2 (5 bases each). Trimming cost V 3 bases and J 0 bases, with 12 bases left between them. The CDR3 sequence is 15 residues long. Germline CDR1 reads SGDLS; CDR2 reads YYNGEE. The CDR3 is CASSARGENQETQYF. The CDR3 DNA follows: TGTGCCAGCAGCGCGAGAGGGGAGAACCAAGAGACCCAGTACTTC.

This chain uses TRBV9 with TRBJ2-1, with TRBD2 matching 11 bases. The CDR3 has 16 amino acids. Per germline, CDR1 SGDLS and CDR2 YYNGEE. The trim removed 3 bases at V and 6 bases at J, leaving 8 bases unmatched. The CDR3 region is CASSAYIAGGPNEQFF. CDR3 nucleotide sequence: TGTGCCAGCAGCGCCTACATAGCGGGGGGGCCCAATGAGCAGTTCTTC.

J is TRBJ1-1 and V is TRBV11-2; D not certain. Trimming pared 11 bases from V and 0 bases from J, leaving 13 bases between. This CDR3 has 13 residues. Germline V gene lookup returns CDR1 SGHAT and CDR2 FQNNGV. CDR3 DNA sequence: TGTGCCGCGAAGGGCACAATGAACACTGAAGCTTTCTTT. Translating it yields CAAKGTMNTEAFF.

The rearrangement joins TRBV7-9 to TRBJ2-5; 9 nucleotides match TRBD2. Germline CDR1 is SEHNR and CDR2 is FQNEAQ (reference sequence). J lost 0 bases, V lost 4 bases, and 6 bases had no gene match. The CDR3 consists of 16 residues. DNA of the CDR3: TGTGCCAGCAGCTACCAGGCGGGGGGGTACCAAGAGACCCAGTACTTC. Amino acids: CASSYQAGGYQETQYF.

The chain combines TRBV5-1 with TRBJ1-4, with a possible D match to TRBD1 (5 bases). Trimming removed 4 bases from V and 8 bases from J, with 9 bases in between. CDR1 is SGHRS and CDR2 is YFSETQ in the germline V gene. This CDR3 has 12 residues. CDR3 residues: CASSPDSEKLFF. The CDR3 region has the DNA TGCGCCAGCAGCCCAGACAGCGAAAAACTGTTTTTT. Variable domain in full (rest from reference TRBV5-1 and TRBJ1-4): KAGVTQTPRYLIKTRGQQVTLSCSPISGHRSVSWYQQTPGQGLQFLFEYFSETQRNKGNFPGRFSGRQFSNSRSEMNVSTLELGDSALYLCASSPDSEKLFFGSGTQLSVL.

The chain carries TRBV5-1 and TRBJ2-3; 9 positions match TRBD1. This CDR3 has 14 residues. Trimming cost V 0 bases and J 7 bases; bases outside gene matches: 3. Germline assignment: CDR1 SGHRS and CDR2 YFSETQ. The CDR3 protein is CASSLGQGENTQYF. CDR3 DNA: TGCGCCAGCAGCTTGGGACAGGGGGAAAATACGCAGTATTTT.

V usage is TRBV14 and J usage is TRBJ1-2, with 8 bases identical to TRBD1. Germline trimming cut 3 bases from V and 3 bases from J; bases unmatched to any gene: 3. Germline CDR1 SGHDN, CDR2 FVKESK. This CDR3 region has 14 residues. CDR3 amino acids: CASSQEDRDYGYTF. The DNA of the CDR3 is TGTGCCAGCAGCCAGGAGGACAGGGACTATGGCTACACCTTC.

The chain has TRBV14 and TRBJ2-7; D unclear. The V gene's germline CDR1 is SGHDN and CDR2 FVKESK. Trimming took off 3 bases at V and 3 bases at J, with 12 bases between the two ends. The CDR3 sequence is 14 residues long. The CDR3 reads CASSHGSLLYEQYF. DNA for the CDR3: TGTGCCAGCAGCCATGGCAGTTTACTCTACGAGCAGTACTTC.

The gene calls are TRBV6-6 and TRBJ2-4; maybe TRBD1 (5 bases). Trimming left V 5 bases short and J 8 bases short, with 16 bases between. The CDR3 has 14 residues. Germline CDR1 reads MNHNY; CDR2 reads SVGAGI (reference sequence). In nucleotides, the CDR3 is TGTGCCAGCAGTCGCCCCAGGGAAAGGGACATTCAGTACTTC. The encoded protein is CASSRPRERDIQYF.

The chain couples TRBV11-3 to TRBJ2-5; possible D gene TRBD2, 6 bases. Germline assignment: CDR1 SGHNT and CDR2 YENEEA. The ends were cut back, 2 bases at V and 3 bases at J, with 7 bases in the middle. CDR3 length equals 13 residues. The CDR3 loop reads CASSLREEETQYF. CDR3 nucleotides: TGTGCCAGCAGCTTAAGGGAGGAAGAGACCCAGTACTTC.

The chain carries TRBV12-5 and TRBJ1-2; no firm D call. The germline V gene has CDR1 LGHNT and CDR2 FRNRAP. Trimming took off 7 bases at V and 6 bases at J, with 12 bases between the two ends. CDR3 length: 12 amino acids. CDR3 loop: CASDGSNDGYTF. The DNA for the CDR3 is TGTGCTAGTGATGGATCGAATGATGGCTACACCTTC.

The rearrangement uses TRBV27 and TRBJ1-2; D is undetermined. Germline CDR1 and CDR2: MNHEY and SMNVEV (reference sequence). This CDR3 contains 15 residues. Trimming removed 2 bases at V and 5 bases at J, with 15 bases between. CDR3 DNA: TGTGCCAGCAGTTTAAGAAACCCGGGAAAATATGGCTACACCTTC. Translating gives CASSLRNPGKYGYTF.

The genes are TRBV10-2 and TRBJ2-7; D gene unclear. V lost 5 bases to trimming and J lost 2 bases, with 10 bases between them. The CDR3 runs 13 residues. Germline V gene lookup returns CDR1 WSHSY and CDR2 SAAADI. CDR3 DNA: TGCGCCAGCAGTTTCTCCGGAACCTACGAGCAGTACTTC. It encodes CASSFSGTYEQYF.

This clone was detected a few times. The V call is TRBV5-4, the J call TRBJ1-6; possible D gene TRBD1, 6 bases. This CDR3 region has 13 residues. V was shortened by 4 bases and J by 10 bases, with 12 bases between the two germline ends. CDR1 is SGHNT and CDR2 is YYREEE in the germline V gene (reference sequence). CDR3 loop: CASSLPGVSPLHF. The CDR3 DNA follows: TGTGCCAGCAGCCTTCCAGGGGTATCACCCCTCCACTTT.

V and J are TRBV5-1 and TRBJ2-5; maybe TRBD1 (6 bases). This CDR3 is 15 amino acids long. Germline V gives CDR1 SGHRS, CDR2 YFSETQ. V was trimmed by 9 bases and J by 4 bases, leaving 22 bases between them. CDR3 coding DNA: TGCGCCACCTCGACGGGACATGAACCCCTAGAGACCCAGTACTTC. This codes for CATSTGHEPLETQYF.

CDR3 DNA: TGTGCCTTGGGCGAAAACATTCAGTACTTC. Translating it yields CALGENIQYF. The rearrangement joins TRBV30 to TRBJ2-4; D gene unclear. From germline, CDR1 is GTSNPN and CDR2 SVGIG (reference sequence). The CDR3 contains 10 residues. The V gene lost 7 bases and the J gene lost 5 bases, with 6 bases spanning the gap. Drawing the rest from reference TRBV30 and TRBJ2-4, the complete variable domain is SQTIHQWPATLVQPVGSPLSLECTVEGTSNPNLYWYRQAAGRGLQLLFYSVGIGQISSEVPQNLSASRPQDRQFILSSKKLLLSDSGFYLCALGENIQYFGAGTRLSVL.

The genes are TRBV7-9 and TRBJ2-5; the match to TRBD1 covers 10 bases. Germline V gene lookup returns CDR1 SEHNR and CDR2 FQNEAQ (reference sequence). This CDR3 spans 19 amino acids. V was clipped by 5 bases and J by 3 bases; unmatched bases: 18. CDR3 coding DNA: TGTGCCAGCAGCGTCCCCGGGACAGGGGCCCCGGAGGGGAAAGAGACCCAGTACTTC. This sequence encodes CASSVPGTGAPEGKETQYF.

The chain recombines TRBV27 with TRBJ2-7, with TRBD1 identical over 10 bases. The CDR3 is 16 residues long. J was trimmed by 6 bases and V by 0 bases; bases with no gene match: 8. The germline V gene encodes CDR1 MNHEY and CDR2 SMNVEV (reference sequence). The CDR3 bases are TGTGCCAGCAGTTTATCATCCGGGACAGGGGTTCCCGAGCAGTACTTC. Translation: CASSLSSGTGVPEQYF.

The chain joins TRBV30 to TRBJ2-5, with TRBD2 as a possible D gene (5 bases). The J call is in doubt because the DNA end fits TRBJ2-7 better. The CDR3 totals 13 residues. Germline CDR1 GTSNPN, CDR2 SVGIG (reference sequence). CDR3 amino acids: CAWSQGGRYEQYF. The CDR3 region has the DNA TGTGCCTGGAGTCAAGGAGGACGCTACGAGCAGTACTTC.

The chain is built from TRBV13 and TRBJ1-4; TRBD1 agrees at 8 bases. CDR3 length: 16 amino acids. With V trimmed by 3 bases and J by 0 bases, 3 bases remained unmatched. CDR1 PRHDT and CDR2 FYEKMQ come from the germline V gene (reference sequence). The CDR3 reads CASSFQQGATNEKLFF. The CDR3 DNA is TGTGCCAGCAGCTTTCAACAGGGGGCAACTAATGAAAAACTGTTTTTT. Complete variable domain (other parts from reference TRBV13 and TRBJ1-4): AAGVIQSPRHLIKEKRETATLKCYPIPRHDTVYWYQQGPGQDPQFLISFYEKMQSDKGSIPDRFSAQQFSDYHSELNMSSLELGDSALYFCASSFQQGATNEKLFFGSGTQLSVL.

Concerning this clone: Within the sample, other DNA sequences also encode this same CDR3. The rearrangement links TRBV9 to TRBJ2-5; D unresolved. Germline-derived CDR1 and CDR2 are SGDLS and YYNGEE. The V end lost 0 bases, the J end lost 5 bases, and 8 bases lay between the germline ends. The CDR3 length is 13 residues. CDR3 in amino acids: CASSVGQGETQYF. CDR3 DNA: TGTGCCAGCAGCGTAGGCCAAGGGGAGACCCAGTACTTC.

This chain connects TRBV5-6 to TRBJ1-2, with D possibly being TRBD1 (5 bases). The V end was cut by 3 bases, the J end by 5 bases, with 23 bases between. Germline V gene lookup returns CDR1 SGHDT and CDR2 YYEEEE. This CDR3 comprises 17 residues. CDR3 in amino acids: CASSWGSGLDGKYGYTF. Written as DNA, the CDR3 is TGTGCCAGCAGCTGGGGGTCTGGGTTAGACGGAAAGTATGGCTACACCTTC.